Presented here are 18 T cell receptor beta chains from one specimen sequenced in a study of regulatory T cells. Their antigens are not known. Amplification used 52 TRBV primers and 13 TRBJ primers. Repertoires were generated with immunoSEQ multiplex PCR, while TCRdb's copy carries only in-frame clones and drops some. The table has fewer than 20,000 clones, roughly 82% seen once; the top ten hold around 7.8%. Whole-study findings and limits: In CD3G-deficient patients, conventional CD4+ T cells were enriched for hydrophobic CDR3 residues at positions 6 and 7.

The source material was conventional CD4+ T cells sorted from blood. These receptors all stem from a person aged 25 to 45 with CD3G deficiency.

The chain combines TRBV5-1 with TRBJ2-2; D is ambiguous. Trimming took off 0 bases at V and 8 bases at J, with 14 bases between the two ends. Germline values: CDR1 SGHRS, CDR2 YFSETQ. CDR3 length: 15 amino acids. The CDR3 region is CASSLDVPSRGELFF. The CDR3 bases are TGCGCCAGCAGCTTGGATGTGCCTTCTAGGGGGGAGCTGTTTTTT.

V is TRBV6-6 and J is TRBJ1-2; D gene unclear. CDR3 length: 13 amino acids. Per the germline V gene, CDR1 is MNHNY and CDR2 is SVGAGI (reference sequence). Trimming took 8 bases from V and 7 from J, leaving 17 bases between them. The CDR3 DNA follows: TGTGCCAGCTGGTCTTTAATGGGCGGTGGCTACACCTTC. It encodes CASWSLMGGGYTF.

V and J are TRBV18 and TRBJ2-5, with TRBD1 matching 9 bases. The ends lost 6 bases at V and 1 base at J; junction bases unmatched: 6. The CDR3 is 15 amino acids. Germline values: CDR1 KGHSH, CDR2 LQKENI. DNA of the CDR3: TGTGCCAGCTCCAGATTGACAGGGGGCCAAGAGACCCAGTACTTC. Protein product: CASSRLTGGQETQYF.

The chain recombines TRBV21-1 with TRBJ1-2; the table's D gene call, TRBD1, was not cross checked with the DNA. TRBV21-1 is labeled a pseudogene. The CDR3 totals 15 residues. Here the CDR3 reads CASSSRQGGPNGYTF. CDR3 DNA sequence: TGTGCCAGCAGCTCGCGACAGGGGGGGCCCAATGGCTACACCTTC.

This chain joins TRBV6-1 and TRBJ1-2; D not resolved. Per germline, CDR1 MNHNS and CDR2 SASEGT. This CDR3 has 12 amino acids. The germline V and J ends were trimmed by 5 bases and 5 bases, with 9 bases remaining between them. The CDR3 DNA sequence: TGTGCCAGCAGTCTAGTCGGGTATGGCTACACCTTC. The encoded protein is CASSLVGYGYTF.

The rearrangement uses TRBV5-1 and TRBJ1-2; 7 bases align to TRBD1. J lost 5 bases, V lost 1 base, and 2 bases had no gene match. This CDR3 comprises 13 residues. Germline V gene lookup returns CDR1 SGHRS and CDR2 YFSETQ. The CDR3, as DNA: TGCGCCAGCAGCTTGACGGGACAGTATGGCTACACCTTC. As protein: CASSLTGQYGYTF.

This chain links TRBV7-9 with TRBJ1-4; D unresolved. CDR3 length: 13 amino acids. Looked up from germline, CDR1 is SEHNR and CDR2 is FQNEAQ (reference sequence). The V end lost 1 base, the J end lost 5 bases, and 5 bases lay between the germline ends. CDR3 sequence (DNA): TGTGCCAGCAGCTTAGACGCAAATGAAAAACTGTTTTTT. Protein product: CASSLDANEKLFF.

V is TRBV7-9 and J is TRBJ2-1, with TRBD1 as a possible D gene (5 bases). V lost 1 base, J lost 9 bases, and 13 bases lay in between. The CDR3 has 14 residues. CDR1 SEHNR and CDR2 FQNEAQ come from the germline V gene (reference sequence). The CDR3 nucleotides are TGTGCCAGCAGCTTAGAAACCCCTCAGGGTGAGCAGTTCTTC. Its translation: CASSLETPQGEQFF.

V is TRBV6-6 and J is TRBJ1-1, with 8 bases fitting TRBD1. This CDR3 has 14 amino acids. CDR1 and CDR2 from the germline V gene are MNHNY and SVGAGI (reference sequence). The J segment lost 4 bases and the V segment lost 5 bases, leaving 6 bases of the junction unmatched. CDR3 DNA sequence: TGTGCCAGCAGTCGGACAGGGATAAGCACTGAAGCTTTCTTT. The encoded protein is CASSRTGISTEAFF.

The V and J genes are TRBV28 and TRBJ2-7, with 7 bases identical to TRBD1. Losses at the gene ends were 3 bases for V and 7 bases for J; bases not matched to a gene: 12. Germline V lookup: CDR1 MDHEN, CDR2 SYDVKM. The CDR3 runs to 15 residues. CDR3 in amino acids: CASSFQQGPLGEQYF. CDR3 nucleotide sequence: TGTGCCAGCAGTTTTCAACAGGGGCCCTTAGGAGAGCAGTACTTC.

The V call is TRBV7-8, the J call TRBJ2-6, with 8 bases matching TRBD1. The CDR3 totals 17 residues. J was trimmed by 2 bases and V by 5 bases; bases with no gene match: 8. From germline, CDR1 is SGHVS and CDR2 FQNEAQ. Written as DNA, the CDR3 is TGTGCCAGCAGCCCCCAGACAGGGGTGACTGGGGCCAACGTCCTGACTTTC. Translating gives CASSPQTGVTGANVLTF.

The chain uses TRBV5-1 and TRBJ2-3; D ambiguous. Germline CDR1 and CDR2: SGHRS and YFSETQ. Trimming took off 3 bases at V and 2 bases at J, with 4 bases between the two ends. The CDR3 spans 12 residues. DNA for the CDR3: TGCGCCAGCAGCTACACCACAGATACGCAGTATTTT. The encoded protein is CASSYTTDTQYF. Supplemented by reference TRBV5-1 and TRBJ2-3, the full variable domain reads KAGVTQTPRYLIKTRGQQVTLSCSPISGHRSVSWYQQTPGQGLQFLFEYFSETQRNKGNFPGRFSGRQFSNSRSEMNVSTLELGDSALYLCASSYTTDTQYFGPGTRLTVL.

The rearrangement uses TRBV19 and TRBJ1-2, with 10 nucleotides matching TRBD1. Germline V gives CDR1 LNHDA, CDR2 SQIVND (reference sequence). This CDR3 is built from 16 residues. V lost 6 bases, J lost 4 bases, and 11 bases stayed unmatched. The CDR3 region has the DNA TGTGCCAGTAGGCTCACCGGGACAGGGGTCGCCTATGGCTACACCTTC. Translation: CASRLTGTGVAYGYTF.

V and J are TRBV5-1 and TRBJ2-2; 7 bases map to TRBD1. V gave up 4 bases and J gave up 0 bases; unmatched junction bases: 6. CDR1 SGHRS and CDR2 YFSETQ come from the germline V gene. This CDR3 contains 16 residues. The CDR3 is CASSRGDRSNTGELFF. The DNA for the CDR3 is TGCGCCAGCAGCCGAGGGGACAGATCGAACACCGGGGAGCTGTTTTTT.

The V call is TRBV6-6, the J call TRBJ1-2; no definite D call. The CDR3 has 13 residues. The germline V and J ends were trimmed by 2 bases and 7 bases, with 11 bases remaining between them. Germline V lookup: CDR1 MNHNY, CDR2 SVGAGI (reference sequence). The CDR3 sequence: CASSYARVAGYTF. The CDR3 nucleotides read TGTGCCAGCAGTTACGCAAGGGTTGCTGGCTACACCTTC.

The V gene is TRBV7-8, the J gene TRBJ2-7; a possible D gene is TRBD2 (6 bases). Germline lookup yields CDR1 SGHVS and CDR2 FQNEAQ. V lost 5 bases to trimming and J lost 2 bases, with 10 bases between them. The CDR3 covers 13 residues. The CDR3: CASSQTGAYEQYF. CDR3 DNA: TGTGCCAGCAGCCAAACGGGGGCCTACGAGCAGTACTTC.

The V and J genes are TRBV5-1 and TRBJ2-5; tentative D call: TRBD1 (5 bases). With 5 bases removed from V and 5 bases from J, the gap between germline ends came to 16 bases. Germline CDR1 SGHRS, CDR2 YFSETQ. The CDR3 runs 14 residues. CDR3 DNA sequence: TGCGCCAGCAGGCGAGGACATGAGGATGAGACCCAGTACTTC. This translates into CASRRGHEDETQYF.

The chain has TRBV28 and TRBJ2-7; 7 bases fit TRBD2. The CDR3 has 14 amino acids. Germline V gives CDR1 MDHEN, CDR2 SYDVKM. With 2 bases clipped from V and 4 bases from J, the junction kept 5 bases outside the gene matches. DNA for the CDR3: TGTGCCAGCAGTTTACGGGGGGTACCTTACGAGCAGTACTTC. Its protein is CASSLRGVPYEQYF.